Listed here is a single T cell receptor (beta chain). No antigen is known for it. No base quality information exists; no much larger clone differs at one position. The data derive from a study of T cell responses to AZD1222 COVID-19 vaccine listed by TCRdb under 2021. Some background on the complete study: A total of 233 trial participants underwent TCR sequencing, of whom around 200 received two doses of AZD1222 and some 26 received two doses of the MenACWY control vaccine. Trial participants were enrolled into age subgroups of 18-55, 56-69 and 70-plus years, which contained 148, 28 and 57 TCR-sequenced participants, respectively.

In light of the paper, this sample's time point label describes: baseline before first vaccination. The meaning of the sample's treatment or condition label: meningococcal conjugate vaccine given as trial control. Vaccinee samples came from UK trials COV001 and COV002, including a single-blind randomized controlled phase 2/3 trial of AZD1222 (ChAdOx1 nCoV-19) in healthy adults. Trial participant PBMC samples were collected at day 0 and day 28 after the second dose for TCRbeta chain sequencing. The CDR3 regions of human TCRbeta chains were analyzed by immunosequencing. Per the authors' processing: Repertoire TCRs were matched against a reference library of SARS-CoV-2-specific TCRs generated with the MIRA antigen-specificity platform. Breadth was defined as the fraction of unique TCRs that were SARS-CoV-2-associated, and depth was defined as the fraction of total T cells that were SARS-CoV-2-associated. Each spike-specific TCR was assigned to its reactive spike region and to a CD4 or CD8 class using the MIRA data. Log10-transformed breadth and depth values were compared by one-way ANOVA with Sidak's multiple comparisons tests. The source is immuneACCESS, and TCRdb retained only in-frame sequences with V and J called. Part of the clones is not carried over; for the studies checked, unresolved V genes explain less than half of this, and the remainder is unexplained. The V and J calls and clone size come from that table; D and trimming were worked out from the DNA. This sample comprises tens of thousands of clones, 70% to 90% of them detected only once. About 5% of the sample rests with the top ten.

The investigation overall reported the following: The 56-69-year group was small, and its depth increase did not reach significance, likely because of low power. Participants were mostly white British, with more females than males. The authors suggested clonal diversity may have been underestimated. Epitopes outside the regions mutated in the B.1.351 and B.1.1.7 variants were reportedly recognized by nearly half of the unique spike-specific TCRs. Because no day 14 peak-response samples were available, repertoires were characterized only after the peak T cell response. After two AZD1222 doses, spike-specific TCR breadth and depth were significantly higher than at day 0 and than in MenACWY recipients. The vaccine-associated CD4 TCRs covered the entire spike protein, and the dominant responses fell in regions 160-218 and 743-854. Only 5 to 7 AZD1222 recipients were SARS-CoV-2 seropositive at baseline, limiting conclusions about previously exposed vaccinees.

The sequencing used peripheral blood, collected on day 0 of MenACWY control vaccination. This TCR was recovered from an adult in good health.

The DNA sequence is given as TGTGCCAGCAGACCACTCACCGACAGAACTAATGAAAAACTGTTTTTT. Its protein is CASRPLTDRTNEKLFF. The V gene is TRBV27 and the J gene is TRBJ1-4, and the D gene may be TRBD1, 5 bases matching. The germline V gene (reference sequence) specifies MNHEY as CDR1 and SMNVEV as CDR2. Counted from cysteine to phenylalanine, this CDR3 has 16 amino acids. Left in the record is the CDR3 DNA by itself, 48 bases read in frame from the first base. At the junction V is shortened by 6 bases and J by 1 base, with 15 bases in between.